This TCR beta chain is drawn from a study of T cell repertoires in aging, cancer and after chemotherapy. For the study at large: Patients with glioblastoma brain tumors were sampled before and after temozolomide-based therapy. The whole study produced a dataset of millions of TCR reads.

Findings of the study overall: Compared with age-matched healthy donors, untreated hematological or solid cancer patients showed higher blood TCR clonality.

The CDR3 runs 13 residues. CDR1 and CDR2 from the germline V gene are LNHDA and SQIVND (reference sequence). V lost 3 bases and J lost 5, with 11 bases in between. With respect to this clonotype: As yet, its antigen is unknown.

A mixed TRB-A/B primer pool amplified rearranged TRB by multiplex touch-down PCR. One entry per CDR3 protein results from TCRdb running MiXCR on the multiplex PCR reads. The repertoire has about 3,000 distinct CDR3 sequences, about 42% of them found once; the top ten carry more than 5%. Peripheral blood genomic DNA, not sorted cells or RNA, was the template. Sequenced input: blood. V usage is TRBV19 and J usage is TRBJ2-7; D remains unclear. This TCR derives from a human donor with a solid tumor. This CDR3 is CASSITERNEQYF. DNA for the CDR3: TGTGCCAGTAGTATTACAGAGAGGAACGAGCAGTACTTC.